The 27 T cell receptor beta chains in this list originate from one sample, sequenced in a study of T cells in Graves' hyperthyroidism and ophthalmopathy. Using RNA transcripts as the source, TCR beta CDR3 regions were amplified. The primer set for the first-round RT-PCR of the TCR CDR3 was HTBI. TCRdb redid the calling of the multiplex PCR reads with MiXCR, one entry per CDR3 protein. The repertoire holds roughly 170,000 distinct CDR3 sequences, with more than 15% as singletons. The sample comprised blood. These receptors all stem from a woman between 50 and 59 years old with Graves' hyperthyroidism.

This clonotype was found many times. The rearrangement joins TRBV11-2 to TRBJ2-3; 10 bases are a match to TRBD2. Germline loops: CDR1 SGHAT, CDR2 FQNNGV. The V segment lost 5 bases and the J segment 6 bases; nucleotides outside the gene matches: 8. The CDR3 spans 15 residues. The CDR3 spells CASSLSGGASDTQYF. In DNA, the CDR3 is TGTGCCAGCAGCCTGAGCGGGGGGGCCTCGGATACGCAGTATTTT.

This clonotype was recorded at least ten times. The V and J genes are TRBV19 and TRBJ1-1; D might be TRBD1 (6 bases). Trimming pared 3 bases from V and 8 bases from J, leaving 13 bases between. The CDR3 runs to 13 residues. Germline V lookup: CDR1 LNHDA, CDR2 SQIVND (reference sequence). The CDR3 coding sequence is TGTGCCAGTAGTATTGATAACAGGGCAGAAGCTTTCTTT. Translated, it gives CASSIDNRAEAFF.

This clonotype appeared many times. V usage is TRBV7-2 and J usage is TRBJ2-7; perhaps TRBD1 as D (6 bases). V gave up 6 bases and J gave up 7 bases, with 19 bases separating them. The length of the CDR3 is 14 residues. CDR1 and CDR2 from the germline V gene are SGHTA and FQGNSA. CDR3 in amino acids: CASSEGDIPPEQYF. CDR3 coding DNA: TGTGCCAGCAGTGAAGGGGACATCCCCCCGGAGCAGTACTTC.

This clonotype was found many times. The chain links TRBV12-3 or TRBV12-4 to TRBJ2-3, with D perhaps TRBD2 (6 bases). The CDR3 is 14 residues long. V was pared by 3 bases and J by 4 bases, with 11 bases between. The CDR3 DNA reads as TGTGCCAGCAGTTTTGGGGGGAAGTCAGATACGCAGTATTTT. This gives the protein CASSFGGKSDTQYF.

This clonotype occurred many times. This sequence joins TRBV27 and TRBJ2-2; D gene uncertain. This CDR3 has 13 residues. Germline lookup yields CDR1 MNHEY and CDR2 SMNVEV (reference sequence). V lost 3 bases and J 5 bases, leaving 7 bases between the germline ends. CDR3 nucleotides: TGTGCCAGCAGTTTTAGGCCGACCGGGGAGCTGTTTTTT. This encodes CASSFRPTGELFF.

The V gene is TRBV25-1, the J gene TRBJ1-2; D ambiguous. Germline V lookup: CDR1 MGHDK, CDR2 SYGVNS. This CDR3 contains 15 residues. V was trimmed by 5 bases and J by 1 base, leaving 14 bases between them. The CDR3 protein is CASSTQTDINYGYTF. The DNA for the CDR3 is TGTGCCAGCAGTACACAGACCGATATTAACTATGGCTACACCTTC.

This sequence joins TRBV14 and TRBJ1-6, with TRBD1 identical over 10 bases. From germline, CDR1 is SGHDN and CDR2 FVKESK. CDR3 length equals 15 residues. V was pared by 4 bases and J by 14 bases, with 11 bases of the junction left unmatched. CDR3 coding DNA: TGTGCCAGCAGCCCTCCGGGACAGGGGCCGGAGACCCTCCACTTT. As protein: CASSPPGQGPETLHF.

This rearrangement joins TRBV6-1 to TRBJ1-3, with D perhaps TRBD1 (5 bases). The CDR3 is made up of 14 amino acids. Germline lookup yields CDR1 MNHNS and CDR2 SASEGT. V lost 10 bases, J lost 0 bases, and 13 bases lay in between. In DNA, the CDR3 is TGTGCCACCAAAGTGGGACCCTCTGGAAACACCATATATTTT. This translates into CATKVGPSGNTIYF.

Details on this clonotype: This may come from a read error, since a much larger clone is one base off. This chain connects TRBV12-3 or TRBV12-4 to TRBJ1-2; tentative D call: TRBD1 (6 bases). CDR3 length: 14 residues. The V and J ends lost 8 bases and 7 bases respectively, with 20 bases between them. The CDR3 DNA is TGTGCCAGCGGCCCGACCCCAGGGGTAGGTGGCTACACCTTC. Residues: CASGPTPGVGGYTF.

This clonotype was observed at least ten times. The rearrangement links TRBV3-1 to TRBJ2-5; possibly TRBD2 for D (5 bases). In germline, CDR1 is LGHDT, CDR2 YNNKEL (reference sequence). Trimming took off 4 bases at V and 10 bases at J, with 13 bases between the two ends. The CDR3 spans 12 residues. Written as DNA, the CDR3 is TGTGCCAGCAGCCCGGGAACAAGGATCCAGTACTTC. It is translated as CASSPGTRIQYF.

At least ten counts were recorded for this clonotype. The chain joins TRBV5-1 to TRBJ2-7; TRBD1 matches 9 bases. The CDR3 sequence is 15 residues long. V lost 0 bases, J lost 9 bases, and 10 bases stayed unmatched. Germline CDR1 and CDR2: SGHRS and YFSETQ. CDR3 bases: TGCGCCAGCAGCTTGGTGGGACAGGGTAGTGAAGGGCAGTACTTC. As protein: CASSLVGQGSEGQYF.

This clonotype was counted many times. The CDR3 DNA sequence: TGTGCCACCAGCAGAGTCCCCGATGATGGCTACACCTTC. This encodes CATSRVPDDGYTF. V is TRBV15 and J is TRBJ1-2, with D uncertain. Per germline, CDR1 LNHNV and CDR2 YYDKDF (reference sequence). The CDR3 is made up of 13 amino acids. Trimming removed 1 base from V and 6 bases from J, with 9 bases in between. Based on the CDR3 plus reference TRBV15 and TRBJ1-2, the full variable domain is DAMVIQNPRYQVTQFGKPVTLSCSQTLNHNVMYWYQQKSSQAPKLLFHYYDKDFNNEADTPDNFQSRRPNTSFCFLDIRSPGLGDTAMYLCATSRVPDDGYTFGSGTRLTVV.

This clonotype was seen ten or more times. The chain employs TRBV7-9 and TRBJ1-1; D uncertain. The CDR3 contains 15 residues. Germline-derived CDR1 and CDR2 are SEHNR and FQNEAQ (reference sequence). The germline V and J ends were trimmed by 4 bases and 0 bases, with 12 bases remaining between them. The CDR3 reads CASSSPLDVNTEAFF. The DNA of the CDR3 is TGTGCCAGCAGCTCCCCACTGGACGTGAACACTGAAGCTTTCTTT.

This clonotype was recorded at least ten times. The chain uses TRBV6-2 or TRBV6-3 and TRBJ2-7; the match to TRBD1 covers 7 bases. Germline assignment: CDR1 MNHEY and CDR2 SVGEGT. This CDR3 is built from 12 residues. Losses at the gene ends were 5 bases for V and 2 bases for J; bases not matched to a gene: 0. CDR3 coding DNA: TGTGCCAGCAGTGGGACAGCCTACGAGCAGTACTTC. Translating gives CASSGTAYEQYF.

This chain joins TRBV3-1 and TRBJ1-2; the match to TRBD1 covers 7 bases. Germline V CDR1 and CDR2: LGHDT, YNNKEL (reference sequence). CDR3 length: 16 amino acids. The ends lost 3 bases at V and 4 bases at J; junction bases unmatched: 11. DNA for the CDR3: TGTGCCAGCAGCCAGACCAGGGGGTGGGATAGCTATGGCTACACCTTC. The encoded protein is CASSQTRGWDSYGYTF.

This clonotype was detected ten times or more. The gene calls are TRBV24-1 and TRBJ1-2; D gene ambiguous. The germline CDR1 and CDR2 sequences are KGHDR and SFDVKD. This CDR3 region has 13 residues. The CDR3 DNA reads as TGTGCTACCGCCCAAGGTCCTAACTATGGCTACACCTTC. This codes for CATAQGPNYGYTF.

At least ten counts were recorded for this clonotype. The chain combines TRBV6-1 with TRBJ1-5; D might be TRBD1 (5 bases). The V and J ends lost 6 bases and 0 bases respectively, with 18 bases between them. This CDR3 has 17 amino acids. The germline V gene encodes CDR1 MNHNS and CDR2 SASEGT. CDR3 loop: CASRGGLMGRSNQPQHF. DNA for the CDR3: TGTGCCAGCAGGGGAGGACTCATGGGACGTAGCAATCAGCCCCAGCATTTT.

This clonotype was recorded at least ten times. The chain recombines TRBV6-1 with TRBJ2-5; 7 bases match TRBD2. The CDR3 runs to 14 residues. The ends lost 4 bases at V and 5 bases at J; junction bases unmatched: 7. Germline V CDR1 and CDR2: MNHNS, SASEGT. CDR3 nucleotides: TGTGCCAGCAGTGGGACTAGATCGTGGGAGACCCAGTACTTC. Translated, it gives CASSGTRSWETQYF.

This clonotype has ten or more counts. V is TRBV7-8 and J is TRBJ1-3; TRBD1 matches 8 bases. The CDR3 sequence is 16 residues long. V gave up 5 bases and J gave up 2 bases; unmatched junction bases: 8. Germline values: CDR1 SGHVS, CDR2 FQNEAQ. The CDR3, as DNA: TGTGCCAGCAGCCCGGCCGGACAGGGACCTGGAAACACCATATATTTT. Translated: CASSPAGQGPGNTIYF.

This clonotype was seen many times. This chain links TRBV3-1 with TRBJ1-5; D ambiguous. Germline CDR1 and CDR2: LGHDT and YNNKEL (reference sequence). V was clipped by 1 base and J by 4 bases, with 14 bases between them. The CDR3 loop spans 16 amino acids. CDR3 DNA: TGTGCCAGCAGCCAAGGGCCTCTCTTCGCAAATCAGCCCCAGCATTTT. This sequence encodes CASSQGPLFANQPQHF. The variable domain in full, with the rest retrieved from reference TRBV3-1 and TRBJ1-5, is DTAVSQTPKYLVTQMGNDKSIKCEQNLGHDTMYWYKQDSKKFLKIMFSYNNKELIINETVPNRFSPKSPDKAHLNLHINSLELGDSAVYFCASSQGPLFANQPQHFGDGTRLSIL.

This clonotype was observed many times. This sequence joins TRBV20-1 and TRBJ1-4, with a weak D call TRBD1 (6 bases). CDR3 length: 16 amino acids. The V end was cut by 4 bases, the J end by 0 bases, with 15 bases between. CDR1 DFQATT and CDR2 SNEGSKA come from the germline V gene (reference sequence). The CDR3 loop is CSATNRVVATNEKLFF. Written as DNA, the CDR3 is TGCAGTGCTACCAACAGGGTAGTTGCAACTAATGAAAAACTGTTTTTT.

At least ten counts were recorded for this clonotype. The genes are TRBV20-1 and TRBJ1-6; D might be TRBD1 (5 bases). This CDR3 is built from 15 residues. V lost 2 bases and J 0 bases, leaving 8 bases between the germline ends. Looked up from germline, CDR1 is DFQATT and CDR2 is SNEGSKA (reference sequence). CDR3 loop: CSARFGGSYNSPLHF. The CDR3 region has the DNA TGCAGTGCTAGATTCGGGGGCTCCTATAATTCACCCCTCCACTTT.

In the case of this clonotype: A single base separates this from a much larger clone, so it may be a read error. The chain combines TRBV6-5 with TRBJ1-1; TRBD1 is a possible D gene (6 bases). Trimming took off 6 bases at V and 0 bases at J, with 11 bases between the two ends. Germline V gene sequence: CDR1 MNHEY, CDR2 SVGAGI. There are 14 residues in the CDR3. The CDR3 region has the DNA TGTGCCAGCAGCGTACAGGGTTTGAACACTGAAGCTTTCTTT. Translating it yields CASSVQGLNTEAFF.

This clonotype showed up just a few times. The chain has TRBV18 and TRBJ1-2; possibly TRBD1 for D (5 bases). V lost 3 bases and J lost 1, with 15 bases in between. Per the germline V gene, CDR1 is KGHSH and CDR2 is LQKENI. CDR3 length equals 16 residues. The CDR3 protein is CASSPHKDTYNYGYTF. The CDR3 bases are TGTGCCAGCTCACCCCACAAGGACACCTATAACTATGGCTACACCTTC.

The gene calls are TRBV19 and TRBJ2-3; D uncertain. Germline assignment: CDR1 LNHDA and CDR2 SQIVND (reference sequence). The length of the CDR3 is 14 residues. The ends were cut back, 3 bases at V and 4 bases at J, with 11 bases in the middle. CDR3 DNA: TGTGCCAGTAGTATGATCCAGCTCCCAGATACGCAGTATTTT. This encodes CASSMIQLPDTQYF.

This clonotype appeared many times. V and J are TRBV19 and TRBJ2-1, with D perhaps TRBD2 (7 bases). The length of the CDR3 is 14 residues. The V end lost 4 bases, the J end lost 3 bases, and 10 bases lay between the germline ends. Per germline, CDR1 LNHDA and CDR2 SQIVND (reference sequence). Here the CDR3 reads CASSKGGGYNEQFF. The CDR3 region has the DNA TGTGCCAGTAGTAAAGGGGGGGGCTACAATGAGCAGTTCTTC.

This clonotype showed up many times. The chain carries TRBV6-1 and TRBJ2-7; perhaps TRBD1 as D (6 bases). The ends were cut back, 5 bases at V and 2 bases at J, with 13 bases in the middle. This CDR3 contains 14 residues. The germline CDR1 and CDR2 sequences are MNHNS and SASEGT. CDR3 protein: CASSYSRTAYEQYF. CDR3 DNA sequence: TGTGCCAGCAGTTATTCCCGGACAGCCTACGAGCAGTACTTC.